This T cell receptor (beta chain) was retrieved from a study of CD8+CD57+ T cells in acquired aplastic anemia (dated 2018 in TCRdb). Notes on the research overall: A mean of about 3.2 ug of DNA, ranging from roughly 0.2 to 27.4 ug, was extracted from sorted CD4+ and CD8+ cells. CD8+CD57+ expansion was defined as a frequency above the mean frequency observed in healthy subjects. What the study reported, not specific to this receptor: Around 28 CD8+ CDR3 sequences were found to be shared between patients and controls, but these sequences appeared to be highly expressed in patients and within the immunodominant clones of the patients. CD8+ Simpson's diversity did not differ significantly between patients and healthy controls (P=0.060).

Flow cytometry had shown CD8+CD57+ cell expansion in the patients selected for sequencing. All patients had severe acquired aplastic anemia diagnosed by International Study of Aplastic Anemia and Agranulocytosis and Camitta criteria. No patient had received any therapy when blood was sampled. TCR repertoires of sorted CD4+ and CD8+ blood T cells from severe aplastic anemia patients and healthy subjects were deep-sequenced in the study. In the USA, patient enrollment took place under clinicaltrials.gov protocols 00001620, 01623167, 00001397, 00071045, 00081523 and 00961064. Ficoll-Paque density gradient centrifugation was used to isolate peripheral blood mononuclear cells. Before DNA extraction, CD4+ and CD8+ T cells were sorted with FACS or magnetic beads. On this clonotype itself: Its antigen specificity is not known. There are no base qualities to consult, and no much larger clone falls within one base.

V is shortened by 0 bases, J by 6 bases, and the region joining them spans 7 bases. The germline V gene encodes CDR1 SGDLS and CDR2 YYNGEE. The CDR3 holds 14 amino acids from the cysteine to the phenylalanine. Left in the record is the CDR3 DNA by itself, 42 bases read in frame from the first base. Genomic DNA was used as template for profiling of TCR beta VDJ combinations and CDR3 sequences. An Illumina HiSeq 2000 was the platform used for TCR repertoire sequencing. The study's processing was this. TRBV/TRBJ rearrangement plots, CDR3 size and DJ length profiles, and Simpson's diversity index were used to evaluate the repertoires. Whichever DNA sequence was most abundant in the deep sequencing data was defined as the immunodominant clone. CDR3 amino acid sequences were screened for sharing across subjects and compared with published repertoires and the VDJdb database. The public reads were reprocessed in TCRdb via fastp at Q25 and MiXCR, keeping in-frame beta chains. Rows merge per CDR3 protein into single entries with the most common DNA and genes. TCRdb's processing, not the study's, gives the V and J calls here. This sample is represented by approximately 190,000 distinct CDR3 sequences; 40% to 50% of them were singletons. Over 7.5% of the sample is held by the ten biggest clonotypes.

Recombination connected TRBV9 to TRBJ1-6; no D gene call is confident. This sequence originates from a human donor with aplastic anemia. The specimen was sorted CD4+, CD8+, or CD8+CD57+ T cells (not recorded which) from PBMCs. The CDR3 in this case is CASSVEALNSPLHF. The nucleotide sequence reads as follows: TGTGCCAGCAGCGTAGAAGCCCTTAATTCACCCCTCCACTTT.